The 32 T cell receptor beta chains below were found in one sample sequenced in a study of shared clonotypes between healthy human individuals. Sequencing was performed with immunoSEQ multiplex PCR; in TCRdb, only in-frame clones are kept and a portion is missing. The data hold 530,000 or so clones, with around 79% observed a single time. Specimen: PBMCs. These receptors originate from a middle-aged woman in good health. Some clones in this sample may be carry-over from other donors' samples.

The chain uses TRBV28 and TRBJ2-4, with D hard to call. Germline-derived CDR1 and CDR2 are MDHEN and SYDVKM. The V end lost 3 bases, the J end lost 8 bases, and 5 bases lay between the germline ends. This CDR3 contains 11 residues. For the CDR3, the DNA is TGTGCCAGCAGTTTTGGGGACATTCAGTACTTC. Translation gives CASSFGDIQYF.

This clone was recorded a few times. The CDR3 region is CAISPQNYGYTF. The CDR3 DNA sequence: TGTGCCATCAGTCCACAAAACTATGGCTACACCTTC. The gene calls are TRBV10-3 and TRBJ1-2; no clear D. CDR3 size: 12 residues. Germline loops: CDR1 ENHRY, CDR2 SYGVKD. Trimming pared 5 bases from V and 2 bases from J, leaving 6 bases between.

The V call is TRBV27, the J call TRBJ2-2; a possible D gene is TRBD1 (6 bases). V was clipped by 2 bases and J by 7 bases, with 11 bases between them. The CDR3 totals 14 residues. The V gene's germline CDR1 is MNHEY and CDR2 SMNVEV (reference sequence). The DNA for the CDR3 is TGTGCCAGCAGTTTAAGGCAGGGGAACGGGGAGCTGTTTTTT. It translates to CASSLRQGNGELFF.

The chain links TRBV29-1 to TRBJ2-2; D perhaps matches TRBD2 (5 bases). Deletions cut 4 bases from V and 0 bases from J, with 9 bases between. Germline values: CDR1 SQVTM, CDR2 ANQGSEA. The CDR3 sequence is 14 residues long. The CDR3 region has the DNA TGCAGCGTTGGGGGAGCTTCGAACACCGGGGAGCTGTTTTTT. Translation gives CSVGGASNTGELFF.

The chain joins TRBV6-5 to TRBJ1-1; D gene unclear. Germline loops: CDR1 MNHEY, CDR2 SVGAGI. The CDR3 loop spans 15 amino acids. V dropped 3 bases and J dropped 1 base, with 12 bases sitting between them. The CDR3 loop reads CASSYPGGRNTEAFF. The DNA of the CDR3 is TGTGCCAGCAGTTATCCGGGAGGGAGGAACACTGAAGCTTTCTTT.

This clone has only one observation. This sequence joins TRBV18 and TRBJ2-1; 7 bases are shared with TRBD1. Germline V gene lookup returns CDR1 KGHSH and CDR2 LQKENI. After removal of 3 bases from V and 7 bases from J, the junction contained 15 bases not matched to a gene. This CDR3 contains 17 residues. CDR3 sequence (DNA): TGTGCCAGCTCACCTGTCAGGGGGACCAACCTCCTAAATGAGCAGTTCTTC. Protein product: CASSPVRGTNLLNEQFF.

The V gene is TRBV6-1, the J gene TRBJ1-5; D might be TRBD1 (6 bases). The CDR3 is made up of 13 amino acids. The V gene lost 6 bases and the J gene lost 7 bases, with 13 bases spanning the gap. CDR1 and CDR2 (germline): MNHNS, SASEGT. The CDR3 sequence: CASRVDSLQPQHF. The CDR3 DNA reads as TGTGCCAGCAGGGTGGACAGCCTCCAGCCCCAGCATTTT.

The V call is TRBV7-6, the J call TRBJ2-1; possible D gene TRBD2, 5 bases. The CDR3 totals 16 residues. V dropped 7 bases and J dropped 0 bases, with 16 bases sitting between them. Germline V CDR1 and CDR2: SGHVS, FNYEAQ. CDR3 in amino acids: CASTREAESSYNEQFF. CDR3 nucleotide sequence: TGTGCCAGCACCCGCGAAGCGGAAAGCTCCTACAATGAGCAGTTCTTC. The variable domain in full, with the rest retrieved from reference TRBV7-6 and TRBJ2-1, is GAGVSQSPRYKVTKRGQDVALRCDPISGHVSLYWYRQALGQGPEFLTYFNYEAQQDKSGLPNDRFSAERPEGSISTLTIQRTEQRDSAMYRCASTREAESSYNEQFFGPGTRLTVL.

The chain is built from TRBV19 and TRBJ1-5; D is unclear. There are 14 residues in the CDR3. Trimming cost V 5 bases and J 6 bases, with 14 bases left between them. The germline CDR1 and CDR2 sequences are LNHDA and SQIVND (reference sequence). The CDR3 DNA sequence: TGTGCCAGTAGTTTTGTAGGTCGGGTTCAGCCCCAGCATTTT. Its translation: CASSFVGRVQPQHF.

This clone was observed a single time. The V and J genes are TRBV4-2 and TRBJ2-2; D may be TRBD2 (6 bases). Deletions cut 0 bases from V and 4 bases from J, with 18 bases between. Looked up from germline, CDR1 is LGHNA and CDR2 is YNFKEQ. This CDR3 has 18 amino acids. The CDR3 is CASSQETTTYGGTGELFF. The CDR3 DNA reads TGTGCCAGCAGCCAAGAAACGACAACCTACGGGGGCACCGGGGAGCTGTTTTTT.

The rearrangement joins TRBV2 to TRBJ2-2, with 11 bases lining up with TRBD1. Germline trimming cut 7 bases from V and 1 base from J; bases unmatched to any gene: 20. The CDR3 is 21 amino acids. The V gene's germline CDR1 is SNHLY and CDR2 FYNNEI. The CDR3 nucleotides read TGTGCCAGCAATTTGAAAGCGGACAGGGGGCTTGGTAGCGTGAACACCGGGGAGCTGTTTTTT. It codes for CASNLKADRGLGSVNTGELFF.

The chain combines TRBV6-5 with TRBJ2-1; D unresolved. V was cut by 5 bases and J by 2 bases, with 13 bases left in between. The CDR3 runs to 15 residues. Germline values: CDR1 MNHEY, CDR2 SVGAGI. The CDR3 sequence is CASSKGIDAYNEQFF. The CDR3 coding sequence is TGTGCCAGCAGTAAAGGCATAGACGCCTACAATGAGCAGTTCTTC.

The V and J genes are TRBV7-6 and TRBJ2-3; possible D gene TRBD2, 6 bases. V was clipped by 6 bases and J by 6 bases, with 13 bases between them. Germline CDR1 is SGHVS and CDR2 is FNYEAQ. The CDR3 spans 13 residues. The CDR3 spells CASRSRETDTQYF. CDR3 DNA sequence: TGTGCCAGCAGGTCACGGGAGACTGATACGCAGTATTTT.

This clone is a singleton in its sample. This rearrangement joins TRBV4-2 to TRBJ2-7; the match to TRBD1 covers 7 bases. The germline CDR1 and CDR2 sequences are LGHNA and YNFKEQ. The length of the CDR3 is 15 residues. Unmatched junction bases numbered 9, after V lost 3 bases and J lost 4 bases. The CDR3 DNA reads TGTGCCAGCAGCCAGAGGACAGGACCCCAATACGAGCAGTACTTC. Amino acid sequence: CASSQRTGPQYEQYF.

This clone has only one observation. The V and J genes are TRBV29-1 and TRBJ2-1, with 9 bases matching TRBD2. The CDR3 loop spans 14 amino acids. Germline lookup yields CDR1 SQVTM and CDR2 ANQGSEA. Trimming at V came to 7 bases and at J to 8 bases, leaving 12 bases not matched to a gene. The CDR3 coding sequence is TGCAGCGGACTGACTAGCGGTAGTAGTTATGAGCAGTTCTTC. Translating gives CSGLTSGSSYEQFF.

This chain joins TRBV18 and TRBJ2-7, with D possibly TRBD2 on 6 matching bases. Trimming pared 5 bases from V and 2 bases from J, leaving 16 bases between. This CDR3 spans 15 amino acids. CDR1 and CDR2 (germline): KGHSH, LQKENI. The CDR3 DNA reads TGTGCCAGCTCAGGAGCGGGCCTCTTAACCTACGAGCAGTACTTC. It encodes CASSGAGLLTYEQYF.

The chain has TRBV5-1 and TRBJ2-3; 13 positions match TRBD2. V lost 3 bases and J lost 0; bases outside the gene matches: 7. Germline CDR1 reads SGHRS; CDR2 reads YFSETQ. The CDR3 loop spans 18 amino acids. CDR3 nucleotide sequence: TGCGCCAGCAGCTCGGGCACTAGCGGGAGGGCCAGCACAGATACGCAGTATTTT. Translation: CASSSGTSGRASTDTQYF.

Concerning this clone: A junction end diverges from the germline sequence, so it may reflect a read error. The rearrangement joins TRBV5-4 to TRBJ2-7, with TRBD2 matching over 15 bases. CDR1 is SGHNT, CDR2 YYREEE, per germline (reference sequence). The CDR3 has 15 amino acids. As DNA, the CDR3 is TGTGCCAGCAGCTCCGGGACTAGCGGGAGGAACGAGCAGTGCTTC. Its translation: CASSSGTSGRNEQCF.

The chain employs TRBV19 and TRBJ1-2; D call uncertain. Germline V gene sequence: CDR1 LNHDA, CDR2 SQIVND (reference sequence). V was clipped by 8 bases and J by 4 bases, with 11 bases between them. CDR3 size: 12 residues. The CDR3 nucleotides are TGTGCCAGTCGTGGAGGGCTCTATGGCTACACCTTC. It is translated as CASRGGLYGYTF.

The chain joins TRBV6-5 to TRBJ2-7; maybe TRBD2 (5 bases). CDR1 is MNHEY, CDR2 SVGAGI, per germline. V was trimmed by 0 bases and J by 3 bases, leaving 9 bases between them. This CDR3 is built from 14 residues. CDR3 amino acids: CASSYSSGIYEQYF. CDR3 in DNA: TGTGCCAGCAGTTACTCGTCGGGAATCTACGAGCAGTACTTC.

This clone was seen a few times. The V gene is TRBV18, the J gene TRBJ1-2, with D unclear. V lost 2 bases and J 4 bases, leaving 17 bases between the germline ends. This CDR3 has 16 residues. In germline, CDR1 is KGHSH, CDR2 LQKENI. CDR3 in amino acids: CASSPAPELRGYGYTF. The CDR3, as DNA: TGTGCCAGCTCACCAGCCCCTGAATTACGGGGCTATGGCTACACCTTC.

This clone showed up just a few times. The gene calls are TRBV27 and TRBJ2-1; D may correspond to TRBD1 or TRBD2 (5 bases each). Between the trimmed V and J ends, which lost 3 bases and 12 bases, there was a span of 12 bases. CDR1 and CDR2 (germline): MNHEY, SMNVEV (reference sequence). This CDR3 is 12 amino acids long. CDR3 bases: TGTGCCAGCAGTTTTCGAGGGGTCGGGCAGTTCTTC. Translating gives CASSFRGVGQFF.

Worth noting for this clone: The junction shows a germline mismatch at one end, possibly a read error. The gene calls are TRBV7-7 and TRBJ2-5; D gene uncertain. From germline, CDR1 is SSHAT and CDR2 FNYEAQ (reference sequence). The CDR3 loop spans 12 amino acids. In nucleotides, the CDR3 is TGTGCTAGCAGTCCGACGACGGAGACCCAGTACTTC. This gives the protein CASSPTTETQYF.

The chain links TRBV14 to TRBJ2-3, with 7 nucleotides matching TRBD1. This CDR3 spans 17 amino acids. Germline assignment: CDR1 SGHDN and CDR2 FVKESK. J was trimmed by 2 bases and V by 1 base; bases with no gene match: 9. CDR3 nucleotide sequence: TGTGCCAGCAGCCAAGGATATCGGGACAGCTTCACAGATACGCAGTATTTT. It translates to CASSQGYRDSFTDTQYF.

A remark on this clone: At one end, the junction sequence differs from germline, possibly due to a read error. Within the sample, other DNA sequences also encode this same CDR3. This chain joins TRBV7-7 and TRBJ2-3; 12 nucleotides align to TRBD2. Germline CDR1 is SSHAT and CDR2 is FNYEAQ (reference sequence). The CDR3 runs 15 residues. The CDR3 reads CASSLGLAGTDTQYF. The DNA for the CDR3 is TGTGCTAGCAGCTTAGGACTAGCGGGAACAGATACGCAGTATTTT.

The rearrangement uses TRBV30 and TRBJ1-6, with no clear D. V was cut by 2 bases and J by 14 bases, with 13 bases left in between. This CDR3 is 12 amino acids long. Germline loops: CDR1 GTSNPN, CDR2 SVGIG (reference sequence). The DNA of the CDR3 is TGTGCCTGGAGTTCAACTGGTAGGACCCTCCACTTT. This sequence encodes CAWSSTGRTLHF.

The chain employs TRBV10-2 and TRBJ2-7; unclear D gene. The V gene's germline CDR1 is WSHSY and CDR2 SAAADI. CDR3 length: 14 residues. V was cut by 4 bases and J by 7 bases, with 17 bases left in between. The CDR3 region is CASSGGTEVREQYF. CDR3 coding DNA: TGCGCCAGCAGTGGGGGTACAGAGGTGAGGGAGCAGTACTTC.

The chain is built from TRBV25-1 and TRBJ2-1, with TRBD1 identical over 9 bases. This CDR3 has 15 amino acids. From germline, CDR1 is MGHDK and CDR2 SYGVNS. With V trimmed by 4 bases and J by 2 bases, 3 bases remained unmatched. The CDR3 region has the DNA TGTGCCAGCAGTGCCCGGGACAGGGCCTACAATGAGCAGTTCTTC. Translated, it gives CASSARDRAYNEQFF. Looking up the rest from reference TRBV25-1 and TRBJ2-1 gives the full variable domain: EADIYQTPRYLVIGTGKKITLECSQTMGHDKMYWYQQDPGMELHLIHYSYGVNSTEKGDLSSESTVSRIRTEHFPLTLESARPSHTSQYLCASSARDRAYNEQFFGPGTRLTVL.

The chain is built from TRBV6-5 and TRBJ2-5; 8 bases fit TRBD1. The CDR3 runs 15 residues. J gave up 0 bases and V 5 bases, and 5 bases lay outside the gene matches. Germline V gene data show CDR1 as MNHEY and CDR2 as SVGAGI. The CDR3 nucleotides are TGTGCCAGCAGTAAGACGACAGGGGACCAAGAGACCCAGTACTTC. Translated, it gives CASSKTTGDQETQYF.

In the case of this clone: Other DNA sequences in this sample translate to the same CDR3. The rearrangement joins TRBV10-2 to TRBJ2-7; D gene uncertain. Germline V gene data show CDR1 as WSHSY and CDR2 as SAAADI. The CDR3 loop spans 11 amino acids. V shed 6 bases and J shed 1 base, with 4 bases lying between them. CDR3 bases: TGCGCCAGCAGCCTTTCCTACGAGCAGTACTTC. It is translated as CASSLSYEQYF.

This rearrangement joins TRBV6-6 to TRBJ2-6; 9 bases align to TRBD2. Germline CDR1 reads MNHNY; CDR2 reads SVGAGI (reference sequence). V was pared by 5 bases and J by 2 bases, with 4 bases of the junction left unmatched. The CDR3 extends over 16 amino acids. CDR3 in amino acids: CASSPLAGAGANVLTF. For the CDR3, the DNA is TGTGCCAGCAGTCCATTAGCGGGAGCTGGGGCCAACGTCCTGACTTTC.

This chain connects TRBV2 to TRBJ2-3; no definite D call. Trimming stripped 4 bases from V and 0 bases from J, with 11 bases between. The CDR3 consists of 15 residues. CDR1 is SNHLY, CDR2 FYNNEI, per germline. The CDR3 nucleotides are TGTGCCAGCAGTGCGAGACAAGCTAGCACAGATACGCAGTATTTT. It encodes CASSARQASTDTQYF.